The 27 T cell receptor beta chains listed next were all sequenced from one sample in a study of cytomegalovirus exposure and HLA in healthy donors. PCR was performed using 60 Vbeta and 13 Jbeta primers. Profiling relied on immunoSEQ multiplex PCR, and the TCRdb table lists in-frame clones only, not all of them. The sample includes a few hundred thousand clones, under 90% of them seen just once. The sample consisted of PBMCs. Receptors were obtained from a girl aged 2 to 10 in good health and CMV-seronegative.

This clone was found a few times. The chain employs TRBV27 and TRBJ2-3; no clear D gene. Deletions cut 5 bases from V and 2 bases from J, with 8 bases between. Germline CDR1 is MNHEY and CDR2 is SMNVEV (reference sequence). This CDR3 is 13 amino acids long. The CDR3 DNA sequence: TGTGCCAGCAGTACTCTAGACACAGATACGCAGTATTTT. Translated: CASSTLDTDTQYF.

This clone was seen only a few times. The V gene is TRBV21-1, the J gene TRBJ2-1; the listed D gene, TRBD2, was not tested against the DNA. TRBV21-1 is a pseudogene locus. The CDR3 spans 19 residues. The CDR3 reads CASSTTGTSGWIAYNEQFF. Here the CDR3 DNA reads TGTGCCAGCAGCACGACCGGGACTAGCGGGTGGATCGCCTACAATGAGCAGTTCTTC.

The V call is TRBV27, the J call TRBJ2-1; 11 bases align to TRBD2. V lost 6 bases and J lost 7; bases outside the gene matches: 5. CDR1 MNHEY and CDR2 SMNVEV come from the germline V gene (reference sequence). CDR3 length: 14 amino acids. In nucleotides, the CDR3 is TGTGCCAGCAGAACTAGCGGGAGTTTGAATGAGCAGTTCTTC. This encodes CASRTSGSLNEQFF.

The chain links TRBV27 to TRBJ1-1; 9 nucleotides agree with TRBD1. Germline values: CDR1 MNHEY, CDR2 SMNVEV (reference sequence). The ends lost 6 bases at V and 4 bases at J; junction bases unmatched: 3. The CDR3 consists of 13 residues. The CDR3, as DNA: TGTGCCAGCAGACAGGGACAGGGCACTGAAGCTTTCTTT. Its translation is CASRQGQGTEAFF.

The rearrangement joins TRBV10-3 to TRBJ2-2; 13 nucleotides match TRBD2. The CDR3 is 16 amino acids. V trimming: 5 bases; J trimming: 5 bases; junction bases outside the gene matches: 5. Germline V lookup: CDR1 ENHRY, CDR2 SYGVKD. CDR3 residues: CAISTSGRAETGELFF. The CDR3 DNA reads as TGTGCCATCAGTACTAGCGGGAGGGCCGAGACCGGGGAGCTGTTTTTT.

The rearrangement joins TRBV5-1 to TRBJ1-2; 7 bases match TRBD1. V was clipped by 3 bases and J by 6 bases; unmatched bases: 5. In germline, CDR1 is SGHRS, CDR2 YFSETQ. This CDR3 is 13 amino acids long. The CDR3 sequence is CASSSGQDHGYTF. CDR3 nucleotide sequence: TGCGCCAGCAGCTCAGGACAGGATCATGGCTACACCTTC.

The chain carries TRBV5-5 and TRBJ1-1, with 7 nucleotides matching TRBD1. J was trimmed by 4 bases and V by 2 bases; bases with no gene match: 2. Looked up from germline, CDR1 is SGHKS and CDR2 is YYEKEE (reference sequence). The CDR3 runs 13 residues. DNA for the CDR3: TGTGCCAGCAGCTTACAGGGGTCCACTGAAGCTTTCTTT. This translates into CASSLQGSTEAFF.

V and J are TRBV29-1 and TRBJ2-3; D is ambiguous. Germline V gene lookup returns CDR1 SQVTM and CDR2 ANQGSEA. V was clipped by 6 bases and J by 2 bases, with 15 bases between them. This CDR3 is built from 14 residues. The DNA of the CDR3 is TGCAGCGTCGACGACAATCTGGACACAGATACGCAGTATTTT. It encodes CSVDDNLDTDTQYF.

V usage is TRBV5-8 and J usage is TRBJ1-4, with 7 nucleotides matching TRBD1. Germline V gene lookup returns CDR1 SGHTS and CDR2 YDEGEE. The CDR3 is 15 amino acids. V lost 3 bases, J lost 4 bases, and 6 bases stayed unmatched. The CDR3 bases are TGTGCCAGCAGCTCAAGACAGGGTTTTAATGAAAAACTGTTTTTT. Residues: CASSSRQGFNEKLFF.

The J gene is TRBJ2-5, the V gene TRBV5-1; 11 bases map to TRBD2. Matching the DNA end better, TRBJ2-7 makes the J call doubtful. The germline V gene has CDR1 SGHRS and CDR2 YFSETQ. CDR3 length: 17 amino acids. The CDR3 here is CASSLAWTSGSHYEQYF. The CDR3, as DNA: TGCGCCAGCAGCTTGGCCTGGACTAGCGGGTCTCACTACGAGCAGTACTTC.

The genes are TRBV18 and TRBJ1-5; 9 bases map to TRBD1. The V gene end was trimmed by 5 bases and the J gene end by 0 bases; junction bases not matched to a gene: 20. There are 21 residues in the CDR3. From germline, CDR1 is KGHSH and CDR2 LQKENI. CDR3 sequence: CASSSTGQGHYWVHSNQPQHF. The DNA for the CDR3 is TGTGCCAGCTCATCTACGGGACAGGGCCATTATTGGGTCCATAGCAATCAGCCCCAGCATTTT.

The V and J genes are TRBV9 and TRBJ1-1; D is unresolved. The CDR3 has 14 amino acids. CDR1 and CDR2 from the germline V gene are SGDLS and YYNGEE. V lost 0 bases, J lost 5 bases, and 11 bases lay in between. The CDR3 DNA sequence: TGTGCCAGCAGCGTAGACGGGGAGCGGACTGAAGCTTTCTTT. It translates to CASSVDGERTEAFF.

The V call is TRBV10-1, the J call TRBJ2-1; 10 nucleotides align to TRBD1. CDR1 WNHNN and CDR2 SYGVQD come from the germline V gene (reference sequence). V lost 5 bases, J lost 8 bases, and 9 bases stayed unmatched. CDR3 size: 15 residues. The DNA of the CDR3 is TGCGCCAGCAGTACCGGGACAGGGGAAGATTATGAGCAGTTCTTC. It yields the protein CASSTGTGEDYEQFF.

The chain couples TRBV4-2 to TRBJ2-5; tentative D call: TRBD1 (6 bases). The germline CDR1 and CDR2 sequences are LGHNA and YNFKEQ. CDR3 length: 15 residues. The V and J ends lost 0 bases and 5 bases respectively, with 13 bases between them. The CDR3 reads CASSQERTARETQYF. As DNA, the CDR3 is TGTGCCAGCAGCCAAGAACGGACAGCGCGGGAGACCCAGTACTTC.

In nucleotides, the CDR3 is TGTGCCAGCAGCCAAGACAGACGGAGGGCGGTCCACGAGCAGTACTTC. It specifies CASSQDRRRAVHEQYF. The chain is built from TRBV14 and TRBJ2-7, with D perhaps TRBD2 (6 bases). The CDR3 runs to 16 residues. Trimming removed 0 bases from V and 5 bases from J, with 17 bases in between. In germline, CDR1 is SGHDN, CDR2 FVKESK.

The J gene is TRBJ2-2, the V gene TRBV7-8; 13 bases match TRBD2. Germline V gene lookup returns CDR1 SGHVS and CDR2 FQNEAQ. This CDR3 has 16 residues. Losses at the gene ends were 3 bases for V and 10 bases for J; bases not matched to a gene: 8. The CDR3 coding sequence is TGTGCCAGCAGCTTGCCACTAGCGGGGGGGCGTGAGGAGCTGTTTTTT. It yields the protein CASSLPLAGGREELFF.

The count of this clone is one. The genes are TRBV5-4 and TRBJ2-1; D gene unclear. The V gene's germline CDR1 is SGHNT and CDR2 YYREEE (reference sequence). Deletions cut 0 bases from V and 4 bases from J, with 8 bases between. The CDR3 extends over 14 amino acids. The CDR3 reads CASSLAFVYNEQFF. CDR3 DNA sequence: TGTGCCAGCAGCTTGGCCTTCGTTTACAATGAGCAGTTCTTC. The full variable domain, in which reference TRBV5-4 and TRBJ2-1 provide the parts outside the CDR3, is ETGVTQSPTHLIKTRGQQVTLRCSSQSGHNTVSWYQQALGQGPQFIFQYYREEENGRGNFPPRFSGLQFPNYSSELNVNALELDDSALYLCASSLAFVYNEQFFGPGTRLTVL.

This clone was picked up a small number of times. This chain joins TRBV28 and TRBJ1-1, with 7 positions matching TRBD1. This CDR3 is 14 amino acids long. Trimming cost V 2 bases and J 9 bases; bases outside gene matches: 9. Germline-derived CDR1 and CDR2 are MDHEN and SYDVKM. The CDR3 protein is CASSLTTGWTKAFF. CDR3 nucleotides: TGTGCCAGCAGTTTAACGACAGGGTGGACGAAAGCTTTCTTT.

The rearrangement uses TRBV4-1 and TRBJ1-1, with 7 bases aligning to TRBD1. Germline-derived CDR1 and CDR2 are MGHRA and YSYEKL. V lost 4 bases and J lost 1; bases outside the gene matches: 6. This CDR3 region has 15 residues. The CDR3 bases are TGCGCCAGCAGCCGACGGGGACAGAAGAACACTGAAGCTTTCTTT. Translated, it gives CASSRRGQKNTEAFF.

This chain links TRBV10-3 with TRBJ2-1; TRBD2 matches at 11 bases. CDR3 length: 17 residues. In germline, CDR1 is ENHRY, CDR2 SYGVKD. V lost 3 bases to trimming and J lost 10 bases; unmatched junction nucleotides: 14. CDR3 protein: CAISDPGLAGGPREQFF. CDR3 DNA sequence: TGTGCCATCAGTGATCCAGGATTAGCGGGGGGGCCAAGAGAGCAGTTCTTC.

V is TRBV28 and J is TRBJ2-7, with TRBD1 matching 7 bases. V shed 4 bases and J 4 bases; nucleotides not matched to a gene: 13. The CDR3 is made up of 16 amino acids. The germline gives CDR1 MDHEN, CDR2 SYDVKM. The CDR3 loop is CASSSPGTALNYEQYF. The CDR3 bases are TGTGCCAGCAGTTCCCCCGGGACAGCACTTAATTACGAGCAGTACTTC.

This clone is a singleton in its sample. The gene calls are TRBV9 and TRBJ2-1; tentatively, D is TRBD2 (5 bases). The CDR3 contains 15 residues. Trimming pared 5 bases from V and 1 base from J, leaving 13 bases between. Looked up from germline, CDR1 is SGDLS and CDR2 is YYNGEE. CDR3 in DNA: TGTGCCAGCAGTACACCTCGAGGGTCCTACAATGAGCAGTTCTTC. Translated, it gives CASSTPRGSYNEQFF.

The rearrangement links TRBV4-1 to TRBJ2-3; 10 bases are a match to TRBD1. This CDR3 is 15 amino acids long. Losses at the gene ends were 4 bases for V and 4 bases for J; bases not matched to a gene: 5. The germline V gene has CDR1 MGHRA and CDR2 YSYEKL. In DNA form, the CDR3 reads TGCGCCAGCAGCCCCCGGGACAGGGGCCCAGATACGCAGTATTTT. This gives the protein CASSPRDRGPDTQYF.

V gene TRBV7-6 combines with J gene TRBJ1-1; a possible D gene is TRBD1 (6 bases). The V gene lost 4 bases and the J gene lost 4 bases, with 16 bases spanning the gap. The length of the CDR3 is 15 residues. In germline, CDR1 is SGHVS, CDR2 FNYEAQ. CDR3 DNA sequence: TGTGCCAGCAGCTCCGGGACAACGATGGGCACTGAAGCTTTCTTT. Its translation: CASSSGTTMGTEAFF.

This clone appeared a single time. This chain links TRBV27 with TRBJ1-4, with TRBD1 identical over 10 bases. The CDR3 covers 16 residues. Trimming at V came to 2 bases and at J to 10 bases, leaving 10 bases not matched to a gene. CDR1 is MNHEY, CDR2 SMNVEV, per germline (reference sequence). The CDR3 loop is CASSLPPGQGDRKLFF. The CDR3 region has the DNA TGTGCCAGCAGTTTACCGCCAGGACAGGGGGATCGAAAACTGTTTTTT.

The chain is built from TRBV7-2 and TRBJ1-1; D is uncertain. The germline V gene encodes CDR1 SGHTA and CDR2 FQGNSA. Trimming removed 1 base from V and 7 bases from J, with 10 bases in between. This CDR3 is built from 13 residues. CDR3 nucleotide sequence: TGTGCCAGCAGCTTAGGTCGCATTAGTGAAGCTTTCTTT. Translation: CASSLGRISEAFF.

CDR3 in amino acids: CASSPAVPANEKLFF. The CDR3 DNA reads TGCGCCAGCAGCCCTGCGGTTCCTGCTAATGAAAAACTGTTTTTT. The genes are TRBV5-1 and TRBJ1-4; no reliable D call. Trimming left V 4 bases short and J 3 bases short, with 13 bases between. The germline V gene encodes CDR1 SGHRS and CDR2 YFSETQ. This CDR3 contains 15 residues.